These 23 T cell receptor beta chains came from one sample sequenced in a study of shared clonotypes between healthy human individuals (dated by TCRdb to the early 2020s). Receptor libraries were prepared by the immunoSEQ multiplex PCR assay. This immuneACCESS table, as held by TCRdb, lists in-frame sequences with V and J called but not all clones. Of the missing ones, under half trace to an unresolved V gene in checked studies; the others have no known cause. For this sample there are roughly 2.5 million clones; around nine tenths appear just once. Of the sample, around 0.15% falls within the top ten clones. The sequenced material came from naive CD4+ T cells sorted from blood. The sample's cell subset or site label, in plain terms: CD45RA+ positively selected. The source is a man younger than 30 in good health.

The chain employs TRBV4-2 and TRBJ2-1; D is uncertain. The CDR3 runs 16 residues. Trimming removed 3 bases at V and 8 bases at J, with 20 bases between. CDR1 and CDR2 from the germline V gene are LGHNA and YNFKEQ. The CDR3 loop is CASSQLRTDFGDEQFF. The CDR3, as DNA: TGTGCCAGCAGCCAGCTACGAACCGACTTCGGCGATGAGCAGTTCTTC.

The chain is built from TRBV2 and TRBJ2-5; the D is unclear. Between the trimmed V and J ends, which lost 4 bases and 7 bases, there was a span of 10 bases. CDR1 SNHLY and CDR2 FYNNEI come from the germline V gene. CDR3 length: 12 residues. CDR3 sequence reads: CASSGQMGTQYF. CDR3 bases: TGTGCCAGCAGTGGACAAATGGGGACCCAGTACTTC.

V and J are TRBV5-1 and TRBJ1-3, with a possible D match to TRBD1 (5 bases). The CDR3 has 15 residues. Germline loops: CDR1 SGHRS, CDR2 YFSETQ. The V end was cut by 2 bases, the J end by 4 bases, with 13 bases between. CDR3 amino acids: CASSFGQGWGNTIYF. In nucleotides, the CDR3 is TGCGCCAGCAGCTTTGGGCAGGGCTGGGGAAACACCATATATTTT.

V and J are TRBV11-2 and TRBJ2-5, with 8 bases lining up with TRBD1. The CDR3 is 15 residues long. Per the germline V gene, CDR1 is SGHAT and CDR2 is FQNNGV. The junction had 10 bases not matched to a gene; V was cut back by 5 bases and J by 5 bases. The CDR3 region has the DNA TGTGCCAGCAGCGCAAACTCAGGGGGCGGGGAGACCCAGTACTTC. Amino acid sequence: CASSANSGGGETQYF.

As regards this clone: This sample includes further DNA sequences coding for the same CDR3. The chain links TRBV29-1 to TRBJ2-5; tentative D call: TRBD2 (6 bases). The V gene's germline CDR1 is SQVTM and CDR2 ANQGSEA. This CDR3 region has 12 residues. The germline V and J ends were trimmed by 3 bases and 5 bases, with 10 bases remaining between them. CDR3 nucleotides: TGCAGCGTTGAGGAGGGGCCCGAGACCCAGTACTTC. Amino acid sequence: CSVEEGPETQYF.

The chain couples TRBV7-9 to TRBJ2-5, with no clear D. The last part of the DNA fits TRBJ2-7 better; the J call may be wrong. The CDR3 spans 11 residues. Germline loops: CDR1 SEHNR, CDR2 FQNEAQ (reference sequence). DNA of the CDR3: TGTGCCAGCAGCTTCAACTACGAGCAGTACTTC. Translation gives CASSFNYEQYF.

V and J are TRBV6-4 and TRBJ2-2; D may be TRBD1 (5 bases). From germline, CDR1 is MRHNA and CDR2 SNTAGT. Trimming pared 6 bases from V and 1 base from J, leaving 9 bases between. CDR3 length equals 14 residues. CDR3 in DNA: TGTGCCAGCAGCTTTCAGGGGAACACCGGGGAGCTGTTTTTT. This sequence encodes CASSFQGNTGELFF.

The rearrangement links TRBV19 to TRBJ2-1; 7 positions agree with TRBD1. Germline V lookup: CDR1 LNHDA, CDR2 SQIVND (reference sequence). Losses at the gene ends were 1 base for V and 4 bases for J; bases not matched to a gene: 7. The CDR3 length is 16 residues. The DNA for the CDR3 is TGTGCCAGTAGTATAGGGGGACAGAGGGAATACAATGAGCAGTTCTTC. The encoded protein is CASSIGGQREYNEQFF.

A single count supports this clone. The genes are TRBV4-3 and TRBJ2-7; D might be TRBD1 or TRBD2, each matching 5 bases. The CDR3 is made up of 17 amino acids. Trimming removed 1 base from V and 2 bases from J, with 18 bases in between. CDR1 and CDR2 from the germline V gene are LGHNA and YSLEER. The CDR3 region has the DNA TGCGCCAGCAGCCAAGGTGGATTAAGGGACGGCGCCTACGAGCAGTACTTC. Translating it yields CASSQGGLRDGAYEQYF.

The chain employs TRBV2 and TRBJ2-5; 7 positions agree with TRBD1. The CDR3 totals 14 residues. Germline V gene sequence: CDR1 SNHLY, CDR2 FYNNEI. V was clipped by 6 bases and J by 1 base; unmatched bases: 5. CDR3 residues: CASSRDRTQETQYF. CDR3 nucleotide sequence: TGTGCCAGCAGCCGGGACAGAACCCAAGAGACCCAGTACTTC. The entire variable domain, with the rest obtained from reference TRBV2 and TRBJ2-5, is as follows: EPEVTQTPSHQVTQMGQEVILRCVPISNHLYFYWYRQILGQKVEFLVSFYNNEISEKSEIFDDQFSVERPDGSNFTLKIRSTKLEDSAMYFCASSRDRTQETQYFGPGTRLLVL.

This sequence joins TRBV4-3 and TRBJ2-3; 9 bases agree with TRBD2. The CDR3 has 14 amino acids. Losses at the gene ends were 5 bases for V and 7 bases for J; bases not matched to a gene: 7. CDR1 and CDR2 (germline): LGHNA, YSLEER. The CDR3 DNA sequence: TGCGCCAGCAGCGAGGCGGGAGGGCCCAATACGCAGTATTTT. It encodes CASSEAGGPNTQYF.

The CDR3 is CAWSSSPNSPLHF. In DNA, the CDR3 is TGTGCCTGGAGTTCAAGTCCCAATTCACCCCTCCACTTT. The rearrangement joins TRBV30 to TRBJ1-6; D remains unclear. There are 13 residues in the CDR3. CDR1 and CDR2 from the germline V gene are GTSNPN and SVGIG (reference sequence). V was shortened by 2 bases and J by 7 bases, with 9 bases between the two germline ends.

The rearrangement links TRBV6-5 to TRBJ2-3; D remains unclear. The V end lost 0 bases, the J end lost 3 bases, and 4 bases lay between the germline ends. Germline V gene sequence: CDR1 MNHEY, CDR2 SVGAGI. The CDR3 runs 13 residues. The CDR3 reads CASSYSTTDTQYF. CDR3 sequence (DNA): TGTGCCAGCAGTTACTCGACTACAGATACGCAGTATTTT.

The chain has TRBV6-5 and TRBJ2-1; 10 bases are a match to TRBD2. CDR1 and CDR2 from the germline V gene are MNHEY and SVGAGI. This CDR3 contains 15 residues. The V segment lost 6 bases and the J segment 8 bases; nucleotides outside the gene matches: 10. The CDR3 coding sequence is TGTGCCAGCAGACCAGCGGGGGGGCCCTCGGATGAGCAGTTCTTC. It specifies CASRPAGGPSDEQFF.

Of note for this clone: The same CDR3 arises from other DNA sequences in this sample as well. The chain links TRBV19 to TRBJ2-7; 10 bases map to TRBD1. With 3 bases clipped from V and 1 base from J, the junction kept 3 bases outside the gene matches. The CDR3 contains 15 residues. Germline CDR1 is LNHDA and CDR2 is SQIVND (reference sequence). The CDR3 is CASSIGGQGSYEQYF. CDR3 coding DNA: TGTGCCAGTAGTATCGGGGGACAGGGGTCCTACGAGCAGTACTTC. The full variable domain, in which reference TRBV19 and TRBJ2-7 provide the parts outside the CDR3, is DGGITQSPKYLFRKEGQNVTLSCEQNLNHDAMYWYRQDPGQGLRLIYYSQIVNDFQKGDIAEGYSVSREKKESFPLTVTSAQKNPTAFYLCASSIGGQGSYEQYFGPGTRLTVT.

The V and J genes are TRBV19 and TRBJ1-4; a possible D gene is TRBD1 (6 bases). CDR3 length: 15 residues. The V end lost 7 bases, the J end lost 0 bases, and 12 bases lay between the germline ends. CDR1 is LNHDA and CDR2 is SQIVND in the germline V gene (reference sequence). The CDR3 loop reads CASTSGDATNEKLFF. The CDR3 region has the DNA TGTGCCAGTACCTCAGGGGACGCAACTAATGAAAAACTGTTTTTT.

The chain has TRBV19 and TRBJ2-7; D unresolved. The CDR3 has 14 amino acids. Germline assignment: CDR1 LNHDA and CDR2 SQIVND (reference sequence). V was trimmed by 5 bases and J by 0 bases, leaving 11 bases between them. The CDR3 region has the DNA TGTGCCAGTAGTCCCCACACTACCTCCTACGAGCAGTACTTC. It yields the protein CASSPHTTSYEQYF. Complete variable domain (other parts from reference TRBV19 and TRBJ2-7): DGGITQSPKYLFRKEGQNVTLSCEQNLNHDAMYWYRQDPGQGLRLIYYSQIVNDFQKGDIAEGYSVSREKKESFPLTVTSAQKNPTAFYLCASSPHTTSYEQYFGPGTRLTVT.

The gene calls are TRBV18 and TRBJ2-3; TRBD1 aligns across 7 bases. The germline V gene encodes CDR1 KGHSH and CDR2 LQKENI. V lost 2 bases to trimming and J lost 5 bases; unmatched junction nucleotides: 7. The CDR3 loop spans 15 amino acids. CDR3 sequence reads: CASSPKGAEGDTQYF. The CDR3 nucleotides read TGTGCCAGCTCACCAAAGGGGGCAGAAGGAGATACGCAGTATTTT.

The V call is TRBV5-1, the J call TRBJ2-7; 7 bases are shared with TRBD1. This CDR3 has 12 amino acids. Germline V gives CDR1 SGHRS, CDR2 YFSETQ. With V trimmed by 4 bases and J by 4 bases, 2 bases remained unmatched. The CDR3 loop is CASSVGQYEQYF. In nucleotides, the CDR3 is TGCGCCAGCAGCGTGGGACAGTACGAGCAGTACTTC.

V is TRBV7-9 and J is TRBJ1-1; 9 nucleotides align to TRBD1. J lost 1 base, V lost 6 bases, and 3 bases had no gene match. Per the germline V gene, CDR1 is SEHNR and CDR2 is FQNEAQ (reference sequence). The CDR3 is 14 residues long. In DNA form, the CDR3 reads TGTGCCAGCAGGCCACAGGGGGCGAACACTGAAGCTTTCTTT. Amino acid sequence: CASRPQGANTEAFF.

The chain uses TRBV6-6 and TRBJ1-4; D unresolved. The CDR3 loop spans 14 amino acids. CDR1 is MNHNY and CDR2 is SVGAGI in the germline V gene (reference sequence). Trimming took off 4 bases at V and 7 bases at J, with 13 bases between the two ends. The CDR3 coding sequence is TGTGCCAGCAGTTCGAACCTTTTGTTTGAAAAACTGTTTTTT. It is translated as CASSSNLLFEKLFF.

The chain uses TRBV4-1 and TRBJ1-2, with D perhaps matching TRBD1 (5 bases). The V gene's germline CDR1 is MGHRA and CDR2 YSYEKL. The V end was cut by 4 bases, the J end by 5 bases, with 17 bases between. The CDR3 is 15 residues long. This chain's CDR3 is CASSPSAAGGYGYTF. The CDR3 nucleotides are TGCGCCAGCAGCCCCTCAGCGGCCGGGGGGTATGGCTACACCTTC.

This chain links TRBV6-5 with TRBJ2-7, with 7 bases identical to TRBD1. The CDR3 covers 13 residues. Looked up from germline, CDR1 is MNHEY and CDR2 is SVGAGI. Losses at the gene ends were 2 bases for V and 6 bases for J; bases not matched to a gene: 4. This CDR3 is CASSYGTAREQYF. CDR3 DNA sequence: TGTGCCAGCAGTTACGGGACAGCACGCGAGCAGTACTTC.